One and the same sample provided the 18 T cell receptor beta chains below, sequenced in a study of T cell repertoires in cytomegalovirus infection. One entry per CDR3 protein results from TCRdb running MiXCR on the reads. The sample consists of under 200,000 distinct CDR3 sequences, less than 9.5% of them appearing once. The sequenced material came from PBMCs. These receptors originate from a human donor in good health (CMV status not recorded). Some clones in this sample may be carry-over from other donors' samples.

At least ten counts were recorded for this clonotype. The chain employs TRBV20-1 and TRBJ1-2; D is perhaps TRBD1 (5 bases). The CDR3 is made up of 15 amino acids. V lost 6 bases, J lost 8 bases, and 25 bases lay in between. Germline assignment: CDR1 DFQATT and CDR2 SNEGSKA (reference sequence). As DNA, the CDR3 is TGCAGTGCGGAGGGCCAGGGAGGGATTTCATGGGGCTACACCTTC. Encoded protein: CSAEGQGGISWGYTF.

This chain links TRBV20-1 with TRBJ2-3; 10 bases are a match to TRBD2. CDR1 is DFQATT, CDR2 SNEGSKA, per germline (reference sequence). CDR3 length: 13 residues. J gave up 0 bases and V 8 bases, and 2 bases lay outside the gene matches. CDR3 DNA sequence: TGCAGTAGACTAGCGGGTAGCACAGATACGCAGTATTTT. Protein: CSRLAGSTDTQYF.

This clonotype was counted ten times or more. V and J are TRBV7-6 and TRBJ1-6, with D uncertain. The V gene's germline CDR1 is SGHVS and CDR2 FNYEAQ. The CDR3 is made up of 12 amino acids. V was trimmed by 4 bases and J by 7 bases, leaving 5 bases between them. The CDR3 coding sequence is TGTGCCAGCAGCTCTAAAAATTCACCCCTCCACTTT. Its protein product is CASSSKNSPLHF. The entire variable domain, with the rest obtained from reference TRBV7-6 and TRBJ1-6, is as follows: GAGVSQSPRYKVTKRGQDVALRCDPISGHVSLYWYRQALGQGPEFLTYFNYEAQQDKSGLPNDRFSAERPEGSISTLTIQRTEQRDSAMYRCASSSKNSPLHFGNGTRLTVT.

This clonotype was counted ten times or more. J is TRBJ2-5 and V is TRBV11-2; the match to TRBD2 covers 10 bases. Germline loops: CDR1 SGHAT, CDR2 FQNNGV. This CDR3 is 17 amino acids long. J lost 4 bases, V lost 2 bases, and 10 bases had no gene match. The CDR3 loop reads CASSLIPRASGGETQYF. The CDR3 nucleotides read TGTGCCAGCAGCTTAATCCCCCGGGCTAGCGGGGGAGAGACCCAGTACTTC.

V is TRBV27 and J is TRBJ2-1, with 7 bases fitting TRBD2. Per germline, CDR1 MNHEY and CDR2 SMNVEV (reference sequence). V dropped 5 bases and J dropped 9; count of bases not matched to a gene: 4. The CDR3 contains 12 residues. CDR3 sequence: CASSAGRSEQFF. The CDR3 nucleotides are TGTGCCAGCAGTGCCGGGAGGAGTGAGCAGTTCTTC.

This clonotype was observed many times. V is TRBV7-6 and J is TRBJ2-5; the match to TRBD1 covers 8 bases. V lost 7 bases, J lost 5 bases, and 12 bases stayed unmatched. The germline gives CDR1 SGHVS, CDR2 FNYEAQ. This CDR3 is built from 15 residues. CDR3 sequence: CASTPPGQARETQYF. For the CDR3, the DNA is TGTGCCAGCACCCCCCCGGGACAGGCCCGGGAGACCCAGTACTTC.

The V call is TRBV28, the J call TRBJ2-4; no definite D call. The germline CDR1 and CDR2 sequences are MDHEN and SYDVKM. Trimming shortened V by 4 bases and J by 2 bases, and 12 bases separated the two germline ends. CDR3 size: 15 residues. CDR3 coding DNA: TGTGCCAGCAGTTCTTCATCGGATACCAAAAACATTCAGTACTTC. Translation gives CASSSSSDTKNIQYF.

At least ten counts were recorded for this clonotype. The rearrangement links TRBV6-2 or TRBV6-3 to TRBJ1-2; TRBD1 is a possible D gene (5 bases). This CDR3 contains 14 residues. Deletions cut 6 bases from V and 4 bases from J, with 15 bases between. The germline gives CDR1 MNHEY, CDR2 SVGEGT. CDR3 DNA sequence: TGTGCCAGCAGCTCCACGGTAGGGGCCTATGGCTACACCTTC. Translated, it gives CASSSTVGAYGYTF.

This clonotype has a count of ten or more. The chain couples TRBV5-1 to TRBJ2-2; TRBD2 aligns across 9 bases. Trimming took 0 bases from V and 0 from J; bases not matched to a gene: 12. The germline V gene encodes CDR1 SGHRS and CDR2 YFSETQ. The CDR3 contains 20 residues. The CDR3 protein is CASSLGFRGGGAANTGELFF. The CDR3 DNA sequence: TGCGCCAGCAGCTTGGGCTTCAGAGGCGGGGGGGCCGCGAACACCGGGGAGCTGTTTTTT.

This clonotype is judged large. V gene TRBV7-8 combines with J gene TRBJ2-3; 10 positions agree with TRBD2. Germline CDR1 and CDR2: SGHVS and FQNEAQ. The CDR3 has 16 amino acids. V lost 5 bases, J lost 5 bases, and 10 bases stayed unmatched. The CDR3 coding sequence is TGTGCCAGCAGCGACTCTAGCGGGAGCGCCGTAGATACGCAGTATTTT. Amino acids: CASSDSSGSAVDTQYF.

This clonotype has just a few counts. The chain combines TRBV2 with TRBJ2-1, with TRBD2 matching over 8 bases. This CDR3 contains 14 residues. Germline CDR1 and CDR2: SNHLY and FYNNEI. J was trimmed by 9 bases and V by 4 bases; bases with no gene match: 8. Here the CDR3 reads CASSASGGPIEQFF. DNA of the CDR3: TGTGCCAGCAGTGCCAGCGGGGGACCGATTGAGCAGTTCTTC.

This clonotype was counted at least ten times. CDR3 nucleotide sequence: TGTGCCAGCAGTCCCTCGGGACAGGGCGGTTGGGAGACCCAGTACTTC. Protein: CASSPSGQGGWETQYF. The chain is built from TRBV28 and TRBJ2-5, with TRBD1 matching 9 bases. The CDR3 totals 16 residues. The germline CDR1 and CDR2 sequences are MDHEN and SYDVKM. With 5 bases clipped from V and 5 bases from J, the junction kept 12 bases outside the gene matches.

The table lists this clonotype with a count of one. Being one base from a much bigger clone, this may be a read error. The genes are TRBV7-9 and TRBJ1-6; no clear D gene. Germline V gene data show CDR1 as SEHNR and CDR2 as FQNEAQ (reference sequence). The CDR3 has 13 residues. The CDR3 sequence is CSSSHLRNSPLHF. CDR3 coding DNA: TGTTCCAGCAGCCATCTGAGGAATTCACCCCTCCACTTT.

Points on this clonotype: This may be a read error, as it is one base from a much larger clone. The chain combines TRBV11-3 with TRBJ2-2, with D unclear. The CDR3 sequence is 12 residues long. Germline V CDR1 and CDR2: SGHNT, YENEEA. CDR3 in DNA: TGTGCCAGCAGGTCGAACACCGTGGAGCTGTTTTTT. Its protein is CASRSNTVELFF.

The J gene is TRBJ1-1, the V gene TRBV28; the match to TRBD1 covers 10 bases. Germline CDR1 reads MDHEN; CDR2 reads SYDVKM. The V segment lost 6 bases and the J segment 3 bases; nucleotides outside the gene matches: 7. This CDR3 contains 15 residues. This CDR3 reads CASRDRGGKDTEAFF. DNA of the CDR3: TGTGCCAGCAGGGACAGGGGGGGCAAGGACACTGAAGCTTTCTTT.

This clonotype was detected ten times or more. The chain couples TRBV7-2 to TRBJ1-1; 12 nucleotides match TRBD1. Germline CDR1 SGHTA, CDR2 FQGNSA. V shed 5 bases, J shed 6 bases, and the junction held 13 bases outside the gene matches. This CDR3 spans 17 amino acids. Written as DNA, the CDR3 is TGTGCCAGCAGCCCGGGACAGGGGGCGAAAAACGGCGCTGAAGCTTTCTTT. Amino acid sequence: CASSPGQGAKNGAEAFF.

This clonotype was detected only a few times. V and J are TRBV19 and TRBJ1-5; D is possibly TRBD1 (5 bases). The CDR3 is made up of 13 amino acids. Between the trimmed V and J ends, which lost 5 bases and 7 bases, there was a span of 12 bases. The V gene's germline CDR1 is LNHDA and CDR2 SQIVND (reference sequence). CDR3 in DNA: TGTGCCAGTAGTTGGGAGGGGAAGCAGCCCCAGCATTTT. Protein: CASSWEGKQPQHF.

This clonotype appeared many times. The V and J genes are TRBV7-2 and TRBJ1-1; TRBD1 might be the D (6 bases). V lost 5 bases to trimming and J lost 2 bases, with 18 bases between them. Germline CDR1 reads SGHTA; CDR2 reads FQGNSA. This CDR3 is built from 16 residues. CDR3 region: CASSLEAGGFNTEAFF. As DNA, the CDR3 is TGTGCCAGCAGCCTGGAGGCGGGGGGCTTCAACACTGAAGCTTTCTTT.